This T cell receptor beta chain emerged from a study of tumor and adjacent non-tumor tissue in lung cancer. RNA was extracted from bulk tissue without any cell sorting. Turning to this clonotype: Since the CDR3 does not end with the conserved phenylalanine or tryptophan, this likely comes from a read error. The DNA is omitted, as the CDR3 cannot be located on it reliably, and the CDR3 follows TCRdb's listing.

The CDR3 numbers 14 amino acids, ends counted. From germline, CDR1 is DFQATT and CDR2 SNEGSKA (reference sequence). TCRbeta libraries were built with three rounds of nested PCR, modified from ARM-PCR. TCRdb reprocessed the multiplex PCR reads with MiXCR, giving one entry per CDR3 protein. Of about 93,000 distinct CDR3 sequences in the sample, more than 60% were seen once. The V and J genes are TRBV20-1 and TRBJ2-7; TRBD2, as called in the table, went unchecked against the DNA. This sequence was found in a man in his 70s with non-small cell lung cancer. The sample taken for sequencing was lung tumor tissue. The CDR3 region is CSPRDVGSPYEHYI.